In this sample, the clone carrying this TCR beta chain turned up a few times. Its antigen is as yet unknown. Given a much more abundant clone one base away, this may be a read error. From germline, CDR1 is SGHRS and CDR2 YFSETQ. The CDR3 is made up of 13 amino acids. These data originate in a study of T cells in Graves' hyperthyroidism and ophthalmopathy. Using RNA transcripts as the source, TCR beta CDR3 regions were amplified. With the HTBI primer set, the TCR CDR3 went through a first round of RT-PCR. TCRdb re-called the multiplex PCR reads through MiXCR, storing one row per CDR3 protein. Of 450,000 to 700,000 distinct CDR3 sequences in the sample, 40% to 55% were seen once. Patients were excluded for uncontrolled infection, other autoimmune disease, pregnancy or lactation. Overall study results and limits: A model using 13 V-J features told ophthalmopathy apart from stable hyperthyroidism. Before onset, by a median of around six months, the model predicted ophthalmopathy.

The sequence was obtained from an adult woman with Graves' disease, either hyperthyroidism or ophthalmopathy (not recorded which). V and J are TRBV5-1 and TRBJ1-1; TRBD1 matches at 7 bases. The sample comprised peripheral blood or thyroid tissue (not recorded which). The chain's CDR3 is CASSITGDTKAFF. The CDR3 nucleotides read TGCGCCAGCAGCATAACAGGGGACACTAAAGCTTTCTTT.